Below, 7 T cell receptor beta chains from the same sample are listed, as sequenced in a study of blood T cells in healthy people across ages (dated by TCRdb to the mid-2010s). Libraries were constructed by 5' RACE. For sequencing, an Illumina HiSeq 2500 was employed. A second roughly 6 to 11 cycle PCR used a sample-barcoded 5' primer and a J-beta primer mix. TCRdb reprocessing: public reads trimmed at Q25 with fastp, clones called with MiXCR, in-frame beta chains kept. Identical CDR3 proteins give one entry, which carries the most common genes and DNA. Across this sample there are around 710,000 distinct CDR3 sequences, with roughly 45% seen only once. Under 25% of the sample belongs to the ten largest clones. The sample taken for sequencing was blood. The receptors were sampled from a woman aged 60 to 75 in good health.

In this sample, this clonotype turned up a few times. This chain links TRBV12-3 or TRBV12-4 with TRBJ2-1; 9 bases match TRBD2. The trim removed 5 bases at V and 2 bases at J, leaving 7 bases unmatched. CDR3 length: 16 amino acids. The CDR3 region is CASSRRGGAPYNEQFF. The CDR3 DNA reads TGTGCCAGCAGTCGGCGGGGGGGGGCTCCCTACAATGAGCAGTTCTTC.

The V call is TRBV9, the J call TRBJ2-3, with TRBD1 matching over 7 bases. The germline V gene has CDR1 SGDLS and CDR2 YYNGEE. The CDR3 sequence is 18 residues long. Unmatched junction bases numbered 17, after V lost 3 bases and J lost 4 bases. The CDR3 DNA reads TGTGCCAGCAGCGCCGTCAGGGACAGAGTTACCGGGGCAGATACGCAGTATTTT. Protein sequence: CASSAVRDRVTGADTQYF.

The chain couples TRBV6-5 to TRBJ1-1; a weak D match, TRBD1 (6 bases). V gave up 6 bases and J gave up 1 base, with 12 bases separating them. CDR3 length equals 14 residues. The germline CDR1 and CDR2 sequences are MNHEY and SVGAGI. The CDR3 reads CASRRDRTNTEAFF. CDR3 nucleotide sequence: TGTGCCAGCAGGAGAGACAGGACGAACACTGAAGCTTTCTTT.

This clonotype was detected ten times or more. The chain joins TRBV7-2 to TRBJ2-7, with 8 bases fitting TRBD2. The CDR3 runs 14 residues. The germline gives CDR1 SGHTA, CDR2 FQGNSA. V was pared by 2 bases and J by 4 bases, with 4 bases of the junction left unmatched. CDR3 sequence (DNA): TGTGCCAGCAGCTTATCGGGAGGGCAGTACGAGCAGTACTTC. This translates into CASSLSGGQYEQYF. The whole variable domain, remainder taken from reference TRBV7-2 and TRBJ2-7, is GAGVSQSPSNKVTEKGKDVELRCDPISGHTALYWYRQSLGQGLEFLIYFQGNSAPDKSGLPSDRFSAERTGGSVSTLTIQRTQQEDSAVYLCASSLSGGQYEQYFGPGTRLTVT.

The V gene is TRBV12-3 or TRBV12-4, the J gene TRBJ2-7; the D gene is possibly TRBD1 (5 bases). The J call is in doubt because the DNA end fits TRBJ2-5 better. The CDR3 is 14 amino acids. This chain's CDR3 is CASSFKEGVETQYF. DNA of the CDR3: TGTGCCAGCAGTTTTAAGGAAGGGGTCGAGACCCAGTACTTC.

The chain employs TRBV20-1 and TRBJ1-2; D not certain. The CDR3 consists of 13 residues. V was trimmed by 0 bases and J by 0 bases, leaving 5 bases between them. Germline V gene sequence: CDR1 DFQATT, CDR2 SNEGSKA (reference sequence). The CDR3 spells CSAREDTNYGYTF. The CDR3 nucleotides read TGCAGTGCTAGAGAAGATACTAACTATGGCTACACCTTC.

This clonotype showed up just a few times. This chain connects TRBV28 to TRBJ2-3, with TRBD2 matching over 11 bases. J gave up 2 bases and V 11 bases, and 6 bases lay outside the gene matches. Germline-derived CDR1 and CDR2 are MDHEN and SYDVKM. The CDR3 is 14 amino acids. The CDR3 DNA follows: TGTGCCCCTAGCGGGAGGCCTTACACAGATACGCAGTATTTT. It encodes CAPSGRPYTDTQYF.